This T cell receptor beta chain was sequenced during a study of T cells in Graves' hyperthyroidism and ophthalmopathy. Whole-study findings and limits: Ophthalmopathy prediction by the model preceded onset by a median about 6 months.

A remark on this clonotype: Its antigen is currently unknown.

Germline V gives CDR1 SNHLY, CDR2 FYNNEI. The CDR3 is made up of 21 amino acids. The V and J ends lost 0 bases and 0 bases, in that order; junction bases with no gene match: 13. Investigators excluded patients with uncontrolled infection, other autoimmune disease, pregnancy or lactation. Orbital computed tomography and thyroid ultrasound, together with serum TRAb and thyroxine and clinical symptoms, were used for diagnoses. Drawn at first hyperthyroidism diagnosis, the blood sample preceded any ophthalmopathy symptoms. TCR beta CDR3 regions were amplified from RNA. The study used the HTBI primer set for a first-round RT-PCR of the TCR CDR3. TCRdb re-called the multiplex PCR reads through MiXCR, storing one row per CDR3 protein. The sample contains 250,000 to 300,000 distinct CDR3 sequences, roughly 15% of which appear only once.

The origin of this receptor is a woman between 40 and 55 years old with Graves' hyperthyroidism that later progressed to Graves' ophthalmopathy. The specimen was blood. The V and J genes are TRBV2 and TRBJ2-1, with TRBD2 matching 11 bases. Here the CDR3 reads CASSEASSTSGTTDSYNEQFF. DNA of the CDR3: TGTGCCAGCAGTGAAGCTAGCTCGACTAGCGGGACAACCGACTCCTACAATGAGCAGTTCTTC.